The rows below give T cell receptor beta chains drawn from one sample of a study of control samples from healthy donors and cancer patients. Sequencing used immunoSEQ multiplex PCR; TCRdb keeps in-frame clones, though not all of them. The sample carries 100,000 to 150,000 clones, roughly 92% recorded once. Sequencing was carried out using blood. The receptors derive from a man between 18 and 29 years old in good health. Both conserved end residues are part of each CDR3. The D gene is left open where the match is weak. Part of the rows lack a size; the others show once, few, many or a class for expanded clones.

v_call,j_call,clone_size,d_call,cdr3_aa,cdr3_nt
TRBV7-3,TRBJ2-7,once,TRBD2,CASSLAGGYEQYF,TGTGCCAGCAGCTTAGCGGGGGGCTACGAGCAGTACTTC
TRBV6-5,TRBJ2-3,-,TRBD1,CASRRGTGAGDTQYF,TGTGCCAGCAGGAGAGGAACAGGGGCGGGAGATACGCAGTATTTT
TRBV6-5,TRBJ1-2,-,-,CASTHGVENYGYTF,TGTGCCAGCACCCACGGGGTAGAAAACTATGGCTACACCTTC
TRBV19,TRBJ1-1,-,TRBD1,CASRLGGTGGFANTEAFF,TGTGCCAGTAGATTAGGGGGGACAGGGGGCTTCGCGAACACTGAAGCTTTCTTT
TRBV6-1,TRBJ1-5,-,TRBD1,CASSARTGTSNQPQHF,TGTGCCAGCAGTGCCCGGACAGGGACCAGCAATCAGCCCCAGCATTTT
TRBV15,TRBJ2-7,-,-,CATSVTRPPYEQYF,TGTGCCACCAGCGTGACACGTCCTCCCTACGAGCAGTACTTC
TRBV29-1,TRBJ1-2,few,-,CSVETAVDLYGYTF,TGCAGCGTTGAAACGGCAGTCGATCTTTATGGCTACACCTTC
TRBV19,TRBJ2-1,-,-,CASSRSVDNEQFF,TGTGCCAGTAGTCGGTCAGTAGACAATGAGCAGTTCTTC
TRBV6-2/TRBV6-3,TRBJ2-5,-,TRBD2,CASSKTSGGPSETQYF,TGTGCCAGCAGTAAGACTAGCGGGGGGCCTTCGGAGACCCAGTACTTC
TRBV10-3,TRBJ1-5,-,-,CAISEIEKPQHF,TGTGCCATCAGTGAGATTGAGAAGCCCCAGCATTTT
TRBV7-9,TRBJ2-1,-,TRBD2,CASSETGLAGGRDEQFF,TGTGCCAGCAGCGAGACCGGCCTAGCGGGGGGCCGCGATGAGCAGTTCTTC
TRBV19,TRBJ1-5,-,-,CASSMETVLYSNQPQHF,TGTGCCAGTAGTATGGAGACAGTGCTTTATAGCAATCAGCCCCAGCATTTT
TRBV18,TRBJ1-2,-,-,CASSPPGGSGYGYTF,TGTGCCAGCTCACCCCCAGGAGGGTCCGGCTATGGCTACACCTTC
TRBV6-5,TRBJ2-7,-,TRBD1,CASSSPRQGLSYEQYF,TGTGCCAGCAGTTCCCCCCGACAGGGCCTATCCTACGAGCAGTACTTC
TRBV6-5,TRBJ1-1,-,-,CASRTGDMNTEAFF,TGTGCCAGCAGAACGGGGGACATGAACACTGAAGCTTTCTTT
TRBV5-1,TRBJ1-2,-,-,CASSLVPEQPDGYTF,TGCGCCAGCAGCTTGGTACCCGAACAACCTGATGGCTACACCTTC
TRBV6-6,TRBJ1-1,once,-,CASSYDAGAFF,TGTGCCAGCAGTTATGACGCGGGAGCTTTCTTT
TRBV10-1,TRBJ2-1,-,-,CASSMDRYNEQFF,TGCGCCAGCAGTATGGACAGATACAATGAGCAGTTCTTC
TRBV19,TRBJ1-6,many,-,CASNGEDSYNSPLHF,TGTGCCAGTAATGGGGAGGATTCCTATAATTCACCCCTCCACTTT
TRBV7-9,TRBJ2-7,few,TRBD1,CASSGQVSYSEQYF,TGTGCCAGCAGCGGACAGGTATCGTATAGCGAGCAGTACTTC
TRBV9,TRBJ2-7,-,-,CASSVGGGTWMEQYF,TGTGCCAGCAGCGTAGGGGGCGGGACCTGGATGGAGCAGTACTTC
TRBV7-2,TRBJ2-5,-,TRBD2,CASSSGTSGGALETQYF,TGTGCCAGCAGCTCCGGGACTAGCGGGGGGGCCTTGGAGACCCAGTACTTC